This is a list of T cell receptor beta chains from one sample in a study of cytomegalovirus exposure and HLA in healthy donors. Produced via immunoSEQ multiplex PCR; TCRdb's table is partial and in-frame only. This table holds roughly 150,000 clones, about four fifths found once. Material: PBMCs. Every receptor here comes from a male donor in good health and CMV-seronegative. Both conserved end residues are part of each CDR3. Each record gives: clone size, J gene, V gene, D gene, CDR3 DNA, CDR3 protein. A D gene is named only where the DNA matches it firmly. Clone size, where shown, is once, few, many, or a class for clones that have expanded.

NA | TRBJ2-5 | TRBV7-8 | TRBD2 | TGTGCCAGCTCCAGGATAGCGGGGGAGTACCAAGAGACCCAGTACTTC | CASSRIAGEYQETQYF
once | TRBJ2-5 | TRBV6-6 | NA | TGTGCCAGCAGTTATGCACTTTTTAAAGAGACCCAGTACTTC | CASSYALFKETQYF
NA | TRBJ1-2 | TRBV5-4 | TRBD1 | TGTGCCAGCAGTCCCGGGACAGCTGCTAACTATGGCTACACCTTC | CASSPGTAANYGYTF
NA | TRBJ2-5 | TRBV5-1 | NA | TGCGCCAGCAGCTTGTCTGAGTGGGAGACCCAGTACTTC | CASSLSEWETQYF
NA | TRBJ1-2 | TRBV2 | TRBD1 | TGTGCCAGTTACCGGGACAGTTATGGCTACACCTTC | CASYRDSYGYTF
few | TRBJ2-7 | TRBV21-1 | NA | TGTGCCAGCAGCAAAGTCGGGCGGGCCTACGAGCAGTACTTC | CASSKVGRAYEQYF
NA | TRBJ2-3 | TRBV5-1 | TRBD2 | TGCGCCAGCAGCTTGTATACCAGCGGGGAAACCACAGATACGCAGTATTTT | CASSLYTSGETTDTQYF
once | TRBJ2-5 | TRBV29-1 | NA | TGCAGCGTTGATCCCTCAGGGAGCGGGGAGACCCAGTACTTC | CSVDPSGSGETQYF
NA | TRBJ2-7 | TRBV6-5 | NA | TGTGCCAGCAGCAAAGCACCCCACGAGCAGTACTTC | CASSKAPHEQYF
NA | TRBJ2-4 | TRBV10-3 | NA | TGTGCCATCAGTGAGCTACCCAGCGGAGCCAAAAACATTCAGTACTTC | CAISELPSGAKNIQYF
few | TRBJ1-4 | TRBV5-1 | NA | TGCGCCAGCAGCCCGGGGGGGCTCGGTGAAAAACTGTTTTTT | CASSPGGLGEKLFF
NA | TRBJ1-1 | TRBV28 | NA | TGTGCCAGCACACTTCAGGGCTCTGAAGCTTTCTTT | CASTLQGSEAFF
NA | TRBJ2-3 | TRBV19 | TRBD2 | TGTGCCAGTCGGACTAGCGGGGGAACAGATACGCAGTATTTT | CASRTSGGTDTQYF
NA | TRBJ2-3 | TRBV7-2 | NA | TGTGCCAGCAGCTTAGCGCGGGCCGCAGATACGCAGTATTTT | CASSLARAADTQYF
NA | TRBJ2-3 | TRBV7-3 | TRBD2 | TGTGCCAGCAGCTTAACGGGAGACGGGAGGCCCTCGAGCAGTGGCACAGATACGCAGTATTTT | CASSLTGDGRPSSSGTDTQYF
NA | TRBJ2-3 | TRBV9 | TRBD2 | TGTGCCAGCAGCGTAGCTCAAGCGGGGTACACAGATACGCAGTATTTT | CASSVAQAGYTDTQYF
NA | TRBJ2-1 | TRBV7-8 | TRBD2 | TGTGCCAGCAGCTCCCTCGGACTAGCGGAGAACAATGAGCAGTTCTTC | CASSSLGLAENNEQFF
NA | TRBJ1-1 | TRBV7-2 | NA | TGTGCCAGCAGCTTGACAGAAAACACTGAAGCTTTCTTT | CASSLTENTEAFF
NA | TRBJ2-7 | TRBV27 | TRBD1 | TGTGCCAGCAGTTTGAACAGGGGCTACGAGCAGTACTTC | CASSLNRGYEQYF
NA | TRBJ1-2 | TRBV6-5 | TRBD1 | TGTGCCAGCAGTCAGACAGGGGGCGCTTCCTATGGCTACACCTTC | CASSQTGGASYGYTF
NA | TRBJ2-7 | TRBV27 | TRBD1 | TGTGCCAGCAGTTTATCCTTATTTACGCGTACCGGGACAGGGCACGAGCAGTACTTC | CASSLSLFTRTGTGHEQYF
NA | TRBJ1-4 | TRBV7-9 | NA | TGTGCCAGCAGCTTAATCGACGAGGGTGGTGAAAAACTGTTTTTT | CASSLIDEGGEKLFF
NA | TRBJ2-6 | TRBV6-5 | NA | TGTGCCAGCAGTTACTCGAGGATCGGAGGGGCCAACGTCCTGACTTTC | CASSYSRIGGANVLTF
NA | TRBJ2-1 | TRBV12-5 | TRBD2 | TGTGCTAGTGGTTTGGTACCTGGGGCTAGCGGGAGGGCCAACAATGAGCAGTTCTTC | CASGLVPGASGRANNEQFF
few | TRBJ2-7 | TRBV6-1 | TRBD1 | TGTGCCAGCAGTGAAAAAGGAGGGACAGGGGGCTACGAGCAGTACTTC | CASSEKGGTGGYEQYF
NA | TRBJ1-5 | TRBV28 | NA | TGTGCCAGCAGTTTCCCAGGGAATCAGCCCCAGCATTTT | CASSFPGNQPQHF
NA | TRBJ1-1 | TRBV5-6 | TRBD1 | TGTGCCAGCAGCTATACAGGGGGCCAGCCAGCGGGAGCTTTCTTT | CASSYTGGQPAGAFF
NA | TRBJ2-7 | TRBV28 | TRBD2 | TGTGCCAGCAGTGCCGGACTAGCGGGAAGCGAGCAGTACTTC | CASSAGLAGSEQYF
NA | TRBJ2-7 | TRBV13 | TRBD2 | TGTGCCAGCAGCTTAGGGATCGGCCCCGAGGCGTTAGCGGGGGAGCAGTACTTC | CASSLGIGPEALAGEQYF
NA | TRBJ2-7 | TRBV5-4 | TRBD1 | TGTGCCAGCAGCTTGAGGCAGGGGGACTACGAGCAGTACTTC | CASSLRQGDYEQYF
once | TRBJ2-5 | TRBV2 | NA | TGTGCCAGCAGCACCTCGGAGAAAGAGACCCAGTACTTC | CASSTSEKETQYF
NA | TRBJ2-7 | TRBV9 | NA | TGTGCCAGCAGCGTAGATGCCAGTCCCTACGAGCAGTACTTC | CASSVDASPYEQYF
NA | TRBJ2-5 | TRBV15 | TRBD2 | TGTGCCACCAGCAGAGTTCCTAGCGGGGGGCAAGAGACCCAGTACTTC | CATSRVPSGGQETQYF
NA | TRBJ2-7 | TRBV7-6 | NA | TGTGCCAGCAGCCCCCTCTCCTACGAGCAGTACTTC | CASSPLSYEQYF
NA | TRBJ2-2 | TRBV19 | TRBD2 | TGTGCCAGTAGTATACCCCCCACTAGCGGGAACACCGGGGAGCTGTTTTTT | CASSIPPTSGNTGELFF
NA | TRBJ2-5 | TRBV5-4 | NA | TGTGCCAGCAGCCCAGTTCGGGGGGAGACCCAGTACTTC | CASSPVRGETQYF
NA | TRBJ2-5 | TRBV7-9 | TRBD2 | TGTGCCAGCAGCTGGGGACTAGGGCGTGAGACCCAGTACTTC | CASSWGLGRETQYF
NA | TRBJ2-4 | TRBV15 | NA | TGTGCCACCAGCAGATCGAGGGGGAACATTCAGTACTTC | CATSRSRGNIQYF
NA | TRBJ1-2 | TRBV5-6 | TRBD1 | TGTGCCAGCAGCTCACAAACAGGGGAGGTCGAGGGCTACACCTTC | CASSSQTGEVEGYTF
NA | TRBJ1-2 | TRBV6-1 | NA | TGTGCCAGCAGTGTTCGTACAGGGAATGGCTACACCTTC | CASSVRTGNGYTF
NA | TRBJ1-2 | TRBV27 | NA | TGTGCCAGCAGTTTACGGGGAGGAGCCTATGGCTACACCTTC | CASSLRGGAYGYTF
NA | TRBJ2-7 | TRBV4-1 | TRBD1 | TGCGCCAGCAGCCAAGTTCAGGACAGGGGCTACGAGCAGTACTTC | CASSQVQDRGYEQYF
NA | TRBJ2-7 | TRBV5-8 | TRBD2 | TGTGCCAGCAGCTTTTACGGCGCGGGAGGTATGACCTACGAGCAGTACTTC | CASSFYGAGGMTYEQYF
NA | TRBJ2-1 | TRBV7-8 | TRBD2 | TGTGCCAGCAGCTTAAGGCTAGCGGGGGACCAAAATGAGCAGTTCTTC | CASSLRLAGDQNEQFF
NA | TRBJ2-7 | TRBV7-6 | TRBD1 | TGTGCCAGCAGCTCAGGGGGAGGACAGGGGGCGTGGGAGCAGTACTTC | CASSSGGGQGAWEQYF
NA | TRBJ1-5 | TRBV10-3 | NA | TGTGCCATCAGTGAGTCAGGCAGCCAGGTCGATCAGCCCCAGCATTTT | CAISESGSQVDQPQHF
NA | TRBJ1-1 | TRBV6-1 | NA | TGTGCCATCTCGGCGGGGGTCGAAGCTTTCTTT | CAISAGVEAFF
NA | TRBJ1-1 | TRBV7-3 | NA | TGTGCCAGCAGCTTCAGGGAGAACACTGAAGCTTTCTTT | CASSFRENTEAFF
NA | TRBJ2-5 | TRBV5-1 | NA | TGCGCCAGCAGCCTAACCGGGTCAGGGATAAAGAGTGTTGAGACCCAGTACTTC | CASSLTGSGIKSVETQYF
NA | TRBJ2-7 | TRBV5-1 | NA | TGCGCCAGCAGCACAGAGAGCTCCTACGAGCAGTACTTC | CASSTESSYEQYF
NA | TRBJ2-7 | TRBV9 | TRBD2 | TGTGCCAGCAGCGTAGGACCGACTAGCGGGAGCTTCTCCTACGAGCAGTACTTC | CASSVGPTSGSFSYEQYF
NA | TRBJ1-4 | TRBV6-6 | NA | TGTGCCAGCAGTTATGGGGACTCAACTAATGAAAAACTGTTTTTT | CASSYGDSTNEKLFF
NA | TRBJ1-3 | TRBV28 | NA | TGTGCCAGCAGCCGGGATGGGGGGGCGGGAGGAAACACCATATATTTT | CASSRDGGAGGNTIYF
NA | TRBJ1-1 | TRBV18 | NA | TGTGCCAGCTCACACGGGACACAGCTGGGGGCTTTCTTT | CASSHGTQLGAFF
few | TRBJ1-1 | TRBV18 | NA | TGTGCCAGCTCACCATCGGGGGGAACTGAAGCTTTCTTT | CASSPSGGTEAFF